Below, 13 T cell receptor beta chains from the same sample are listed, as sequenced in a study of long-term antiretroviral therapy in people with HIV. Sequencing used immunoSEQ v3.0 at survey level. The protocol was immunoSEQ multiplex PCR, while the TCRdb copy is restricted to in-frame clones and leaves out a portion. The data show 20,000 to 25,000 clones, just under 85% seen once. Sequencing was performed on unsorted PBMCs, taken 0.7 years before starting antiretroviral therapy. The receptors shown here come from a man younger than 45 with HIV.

This chain's CDR3 is CASSPGGKPYEQYF. For the CDR3, the DNA is TGTGCCAGCAGCCCCGGAGGTAAGCCGTACGAGCAGTACTTC. The V and J genes are TRBV5-6 and TRBJ2-7, with a tentative D call TRBD2 (5 bases). CDR1 is SGHDT, CDR2 YYEEEE, per germline. This CDR3 is 14 amino acids long. The V gene lost 4 bases and the J gene lost 4 bases, with 15 bases spanning the gap.

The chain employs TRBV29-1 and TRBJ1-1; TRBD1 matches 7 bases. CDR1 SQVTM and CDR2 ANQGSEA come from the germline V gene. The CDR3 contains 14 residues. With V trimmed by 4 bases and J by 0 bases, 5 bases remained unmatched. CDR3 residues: CSVGQGQMNTEAFF. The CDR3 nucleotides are TGCAGCGTTGGACAGGGCCAAATGAACACTGAAGCTTTCTTT.

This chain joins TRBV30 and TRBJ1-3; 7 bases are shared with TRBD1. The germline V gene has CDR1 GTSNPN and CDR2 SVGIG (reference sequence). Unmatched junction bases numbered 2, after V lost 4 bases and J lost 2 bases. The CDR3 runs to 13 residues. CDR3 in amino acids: CAWNRGAGNTIYF. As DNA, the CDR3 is TGTGCCTGGAACAGGGGCGCTGGAAACACCATATATTTT.

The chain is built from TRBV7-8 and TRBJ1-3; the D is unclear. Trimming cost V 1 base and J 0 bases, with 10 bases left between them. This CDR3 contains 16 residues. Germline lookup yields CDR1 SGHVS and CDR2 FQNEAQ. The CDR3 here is CASSLVTGNSGNTIYF. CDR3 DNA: TGTGCCAGCAGCTTAGTAACCGGGAACTCTGGAAACACCATATATTTT.

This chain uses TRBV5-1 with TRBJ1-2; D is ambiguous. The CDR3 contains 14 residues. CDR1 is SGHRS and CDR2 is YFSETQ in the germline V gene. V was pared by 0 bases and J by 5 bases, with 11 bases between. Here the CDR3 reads CASSLGNSIYGYTF. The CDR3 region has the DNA TGCGCCAGCAGCTTGGGCAATTCAATTTATGGCTACACCTTC.

The DNA of the CDR3 is TGTGCCAGCATTCCGGGACAGGGCTACACTGAAGCTTTCTTT. The encoded protein is CASIPGQGYTEAFF. This chain links TRBV7-6 with TRBJ1-1, with 9 nucleotides matching TRBD1. Per the germline V gene, CDR1 is SGHVS and CDR2 is FNYEAQ. The ends lost 7 bases at V and 3 bases at J; junction bases unmatched: 6. The CDR3 runs to 14 residues.

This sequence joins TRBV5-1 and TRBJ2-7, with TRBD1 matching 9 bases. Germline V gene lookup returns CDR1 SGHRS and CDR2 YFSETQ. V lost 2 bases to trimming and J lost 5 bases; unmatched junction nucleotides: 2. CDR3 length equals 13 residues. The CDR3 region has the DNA TGCGCCAGCAGCTTTGGGGACAGGGACGAGCAGTACTTC. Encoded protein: CASSFGDRDEQYF.

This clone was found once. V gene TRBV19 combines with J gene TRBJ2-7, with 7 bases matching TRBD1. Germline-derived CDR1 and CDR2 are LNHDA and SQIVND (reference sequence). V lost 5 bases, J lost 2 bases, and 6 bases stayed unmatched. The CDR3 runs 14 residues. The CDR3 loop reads CASSVGQLAYEQYF. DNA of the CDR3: TGTGCCAGTAGTGTGGGACAGCTCGCCTACGAGCAGTACTTC.

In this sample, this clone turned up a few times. The CDR3 reads CAIPRQVPQYGYTF. CDR3 DNA: TGTGCCATCCCGAGACAGGTACCCCAATATGGCTACACCTTC. This chain connects TRBV10-3 to TRBJ1-2; tentative D call: TRBD1 (6 bases). Germline V CDR1 and CDR2: ENHRY, SYGVKD. V lost 8 bases and J lost 5, with 18 bases in between. The CDR3 is 14 amino acids.

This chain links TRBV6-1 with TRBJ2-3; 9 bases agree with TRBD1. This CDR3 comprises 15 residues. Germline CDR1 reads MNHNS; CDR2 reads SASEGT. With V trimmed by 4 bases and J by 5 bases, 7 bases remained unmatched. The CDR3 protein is CASSVYRGQRDTQYF. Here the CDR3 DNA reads TGTGCCAGCAGTGTATACAGGGGGCAGAGAGATACGCAGTATTTT.

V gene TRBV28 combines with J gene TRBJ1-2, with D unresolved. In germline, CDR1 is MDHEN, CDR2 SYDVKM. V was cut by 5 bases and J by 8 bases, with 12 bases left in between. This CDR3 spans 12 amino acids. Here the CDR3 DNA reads TGTGCCAGCAGTCAACTAAGACGGGGCTACACCTTC. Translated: CASSQLRRGYTF.

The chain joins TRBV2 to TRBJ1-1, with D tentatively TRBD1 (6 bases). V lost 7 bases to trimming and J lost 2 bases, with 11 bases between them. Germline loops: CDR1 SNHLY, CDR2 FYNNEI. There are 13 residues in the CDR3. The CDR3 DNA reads TGTGCCAGCACGTGGGACAAAAACACTGAAGCTTTCTTT. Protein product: CASTWDKNTEAFF.

The chain's CDR3 is CASSLYDGFTGELFF. The CDR3 DNA follows: TGTGCCAGCAGCTTGTACGACGGGTTCACCGGGGAGCTGTTTTTT. V usage is TRBV5-5 and J usage is TRBJ2-2; D remains unclear. Germline CDR1 is SGHKS and CDR2 is YYEKEE (reference sequence). Between the trimmed V and J ends, which lost 1 base and 4 bases, there was a span of 11 bases. The CDR3 contains 15 residues.